This TCR beta chain appears in the sequencing data of a study of T cell clonotyping in hematopoietic cell transplantation. In regard to this clone: The antigen is unknown.

Measured with immunoSEQ multiplex PCR; TCRdb has only the in-frame clones, and not every one. The sample shows 7,900 or so clones, around 89% of them seen only once. Recipient blood drawn about 28 days pretransplant and days 30, 100, 180 after. Per the germline V gene, CDR1 is SGHAT and CDR2 is FQNNGV. This CDR3 contains 15 residues. J was trimmed by 3 bases and V by 0 bases; bases with no gene match: 4. Study-wide findings and caveats: No sorting was done, leaving CD4 and CD8 contributions mixed. Pathologically expanded recipient clonotypes increased progressively from day 30 to day 180 as diversity fell. Few recipient clonotypes overlapped donors; over 97% were de novo at given depth.

The chain employs TRBV11-2 and TRBJ2-5, with 7 bases lining up with TRBD2. The starting material was PBMCs, obtained 100 days after allogeneic stem cell transplant. This receptor was identified in a male patient younger than 30 who had an allogeneic stem cell transplant from a related donor, so the T cells may come from the graft donor. Some clones in this sample may be carry-over from other donors' samples. DNA for the CDR3: TGTGCCAGCAGCTTAGATGGGCTAGCGGAAGAGACCCAGTACTTC. It specifies CASSLDGLAEETQYF.